The next 14 T cell receptor beta chains were all read from a single sample in a study of blood T cell repertoires in COVID-19. The assay was immunoSEQ multiplex PCR, and TCRdb's table has in-frame clones only and misses some. This sample has about 100,000 clones, with roughly 92% found just once. Sequenced sample: peripheral blood. The receptors shown here come from a man aged 70-80 years with acute or convalescent COVID-19.

The chain employs TRBV6-5 and TRBJ1-6; 10 positions match TRBD1. With V trimmed by 5 bases and J by 8 bases, 6 bases remained unmatched. This CDR3 contains 15 residues. Germline loops: CDR1 MNHEY, CDR2 SVGAGI. In DNA form, the CDR3 reads TGTGCCAGCAGTCGGACCGGGACAGGGGATTCACCCCTCCACTTT. It is translated as CASSRTGTGDSPLHF.

This clone appeared a few times. The rearrangement joins TRBV12-5 to TRBJ1-2; TRBD1 aligns across 7 bases. This CDR3 spans 15 amino acids. Per germline, CDR1 LGHNT and CDR2 FRNRAP. Losses at the gene ends were 0 bases for V and 4 bases for J; bases not matched to a gene: 5. The CDR3 here is CASGLVQWDSYGYTF. CDR3 sequence (DNA): TGTGCTAGTGGTTTGGTACAGTGGGACAGCTATGGCTACACCTTC.

V and J are TRBV27 and TRBJ1-1; tentatively, D is TRBD1 (5 bases). The CDR3 covers 15 residues. Trimming removed 7 bases from V and 2 bases from J, with 17 bases in between. Germline values: CDR1 MNHEY, CDR2 SMNVEV (reference sequence). The CDR3 nucleotides read TGTGCCAGCATCCCGCATTCGGGGACTAACACTGAAGCTTTCTTT. Amino acid sequence: CASIPHSGTNTEAFF.

The V and J genes are TRBV21-1 and TRBJ2-3; the D call TRBD1 from the table was never checked on the DNA. TRBV21-1 counts as a pseudogene. The CDR3 is 17 residues long. CDR3 region: CASSFLRTAPTTDTQYF. As DNA, the CDR3 is TGTGCCAGCAGCTTCCTTCGGACAGCACCCACCACAGATACGCAGTATTTT.

V is TRBV4-1 and J is TRBJ2-2, with 7 bases identical to TRBD2. This CDR3 contains 18 residues. J was trimmed by 5 bases and V by 0 bases; bases with no gene match: 12. Germline lookup yields CDR1 MGHRA and CDR2 YSYEKL. CDR3: CASSQDRREGYWTGELFF. CDR3 nucleotides: TGCGCCAGCAGCCAAGATCGGAGGGAGGGATATTGGACCGGGGAGCTGTTTTTT.

The rearrangement uses TRBV10-1 and TRBJ1-2; 8 bases are shared with TRBD1. The CDR3 spans 13 residues. CDR1 and CDR2 (germline): WNHNN, SYGVQD (reference sequence). V lost 6 bases to trimming and J lost 7 bases; unmatched junction nucleotides: 7. The CDR3 nucleotides are TGCGCCAGCAGCCCCGGACAGGGACTTGGCTACACCTTC. Protein sequence: CASSPGQGLGYTF.

The chain links TRBV11-3 to TRBJ2-7; 8 bases map to TRBD1. The CDR3 extends over 15 amino acids. CDR1 is SGHNT, CDR2 YENEEA, per germline. V lost 4 bases to trimming and J lost 0 bases; unmatched junction nucleotides: 5. Here the CDR3 reads CASSSGQGHSYEQYF. The CDR3 coding sequence is TGTGCCAGCAGCTCAGGACAGGGTCACTCCTACGAGCAGTACTTC.

The chain has TRBV6-5 and TRBJ1-1; TRBD1 might be the D (6 bases). Deletions cut 2 bases from V and 3 bases from J, with 10 bases between. Per germline, CDR1 MNHEY and CDR2 SVGAGI. This CDR3 is 14 amino acids long. The DNA of the CDR3 is TGTGCCAGCAGTTACGGGGGCCGGGACACTGAAGCTTTCTTT. Residues: CASSYGGRDTEAFF.

This chain uses TRBV4-1 with TRBJ1-1; possible D gene TRBD1, 5 bases. The CDR3 is 13 residues long. Deletions cut 6 bases from V and 1 base from J, with 9 bases between. Germline-derived CDR1 and CDR2 are MGHRA and YSYEKL. The chain's CDR3 is CASRHDRNTEAFF. For the CDR3, the DNA is TGCGCCAGCAGGCACGACAGGAACACTGAAGCTTTCTTT.

This rearrangement joins TRBV21-1 to TRBJ2-1; TRBD1 was called by the table and not checked on the DNA. TRBV21-1 is a known pseudogene. The CDR3 covers 17 residues. This CDR3 is CASSSMRTHDLHNEQFF. In DNA, the CDR3 is TGTGCCAGCAGCAGCATGCGGACACACGACTTACACAATGAGCAGTTCTTC.

The chain recombines TRBV5-5 with TRBJ2-7; D is possibly TRBD1 (6 bases). CDR3 length: 14 amino acids. CDR1 is SGHKS, CDR2 YYEKEE, per germline (reference sequence). V lost 4 bases and J 3 bases, leaving 14 bases between the germline ends. CDR3 protein: CASSPPQGDYEQYF. In nucleotides, the CDR3 is TGTGCCAGCAGCCCCCCACAGGGAGACTACGAGCAGTACTTC.

This chain joins TRBV7-9 and TRBJ2-5; tentative D call: TRBD1 (6 bases). The germline V gene encodes CDR1 SEHNR and CDR2 FQNEAQ (reference sequence). V lost 2 bases and J 2 bases, leaving 18 bases between the germline ends. The CDR3 has 17 amino acids. The CDR3, as DNA: TGTGCCAGCAGCTTACCTTACCCACAGGGCGGACAAGAGACCCAGTACTTC. This encodes CASSLPYPQGGQETQYF.

This chain links TRBV4-1 with TRBJ1-5; D may be TRBD1 (6 bases). CDR1 and CDR2 (germline): MGHRA, YSYEKL. The germline V and J ends were trimmed by 5 bases and 7 bases, with 12 bases remaining between them. The CDR3 has 13 residues. The CDR3 protein is CASSEQGNQPQHF. The CDR3 bases are TGCGCCAGCAGCGAACAGGGAAACCAGCCCCAGCATTTT.

The V call is TRBV4-1, the J call TRBJ1-5; 9 bases are shared with TRBD1. The trim removed 8 bases at V and 6 bases at J, leaving 11 bases unmatched. This CDR3 is 15 amino acids long. Germline V gene sequence: CDR1 MGHRA, CDR2 YSYEKL. CDR3 coding DNA: TGCGCCAGCTCACCAAAGGGGACAGGGCCTCAGCCCCAGCATTTT. Protein sequence: CASSPKGTGPQPQHF.